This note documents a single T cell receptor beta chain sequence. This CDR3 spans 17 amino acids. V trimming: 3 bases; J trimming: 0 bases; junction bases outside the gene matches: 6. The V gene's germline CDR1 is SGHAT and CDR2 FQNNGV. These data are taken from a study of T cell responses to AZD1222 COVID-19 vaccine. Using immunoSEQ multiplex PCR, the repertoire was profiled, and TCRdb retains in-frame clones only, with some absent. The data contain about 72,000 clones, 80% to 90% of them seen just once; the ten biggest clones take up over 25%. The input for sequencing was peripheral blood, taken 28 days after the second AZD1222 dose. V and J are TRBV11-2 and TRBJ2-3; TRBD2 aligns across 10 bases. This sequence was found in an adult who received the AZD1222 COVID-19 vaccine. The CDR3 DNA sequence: TGTGCCAGCAGCTTCGGAGGGACTAGCGACAGCACAGATACGCAGTATTTT. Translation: CASSFGGTSDSTDTQYF.